This T cell receptor beta chain was recovered during a study of low-dose radiotherapy and immunotherapy resistance in tumors (dated by TCRdb to between 2021 and 2023). General notes on the study: Patients in Cohort 1 were given 0.5 Gy per fraction every 2 weeks, and the prescribed total PTV dose was 6.5 Gy. Starting on cycle 1 day 1, patients took 300 mg of aspirin by mouth once daily for four cycles. Trial participants were not randomized into treatment groups. Patients were given nivolumab as a 240 mg flat dose every two weeks and ipilimumab at 1 mg/kg every six weeks, with both drugs delivered intravenously. In Cohort 2, 1 Gy per fraction was delivered every two weeks, for a total of 13 Gy over 26 weeks. The translational analysis covered eight patients: three from the first dose cohort and the first five from the second dose cohort. Cyclophosphamide 200 mg/m2 was administered intravenously every two weeks, one day before each radiation and immunotherapy administration.

Sequencing took place on an Illumina HiSeq 2500. To make first-strand cDNA, Superscript III was used along with a set of TRAV- and TRBV-specific primers so that both the TCRalpha and TCRbeta chains were covered. An approximately 18-cycle PCR with Phusion amplified the TCRs, pairing a constant-region primer with the adapter that was attached to the V primers. Amplification of the isolated mRNA was done with the MessageAmp II aRNA Amplification Kit, which involved a 16-hour in vitro transcription at 37 degrees C. The Dynabeads mRNA DIRECT Purification Kit was used to isolate mRNA for TCR sequencing. Indexed Illumina adapters were added in a second roughly 26-cycle Phusion PCR, and the resulting products were purified with AMPure XP beads. As for the authors' bioinformatics: Custom Perl scripts were used to pool TCR sequences that encoded the same protein, to remove out-of-frame sequences, and to calculate the abundance of each clonotype. Any TCR sequence supported by only a single read was excluded from analysis. Shannon entropy, Gini index, clonality, richness, and the frequency of TCRs shared between repertoires were included as repertoire metrics. TCRdb reanalyzed the raw reads on its own, using fastp at Q25 for trimming and MiXCR for clone calling, and kept in-frame beta chains. Entries are consolidated by CDR3 protein sequence, retaining the most common genes and DNA. The V and J calls and clone size are TCRdb's, not the authors'. The sample table shows about 58,000 distinct CDR3 sequences, and about 23% are seen once. The ten largest clones take up less than 7.5% of the sample.

The time point label, as the study defines it: after trial treatment. Sample treatment or condition, as interpreted from the label and publication: LDRT plus nivolumab, ipilimumab, low-dose cyclophosphamide and aspirin (RACIN trial). The donors took part in RACIN, a single-arm, phase I, dose-escalation trial that combined nivolumab, ipilimumab, aspirin, low-dose cyclophosphamide and low-dose radiotherapy. Patients were eligible if they had advanced solid tumors that were TIL-negative. This clonotype has at least ten counts. Its specific antigen is unknown. The record has no base qualities; no much larger clone is one base away. The clonotype comes from a male donor with prostate cancer. This sample comprised PBMCs, obtained after low-dose radiotherapy plus immunotherapy.

The nucleotides are TGTGCCAGCAGGGAGATCGGGGGGGCCTTAGGGACCCAGTACTTC. Translated, it reads CASREIGGALGTQYF. The V and J segments used are TRBV7-2 and TRBJ2-5; 8 bases in between match TRBD2. The germline V gene supplies CDR1 SGHTA and CDR2 FQGNSA. The CDR3, from cysteine to phenylalanine, totals 15 residues. Here the CDR3 DNA is all that survives: 45 bases in frame from base 1. From V the trimming removes 6 bases and from J it removes 7 bases, while the gene matches leave 13 bases of the junction unaccounted for.